These 15 T cell receptor beta chains were sequenced from one sample in a study of T cells in Graves' hyperthyroidism and ophthalmopathy. Researchers amplified the TCR beta CDR3 regions from RNA transcripts. TCR CDR3 regions were first amplified by RT-PCR with HTBI primers. Via MiXCR, TCRdb re-called the multiplex PCR reads, giving one row per CDR3 protein. The sample comprises about 640,000 distinct CDR3 sequences, less than 25% of which are singletons, and around a third rests with the top ten. The specimen sequenced was blood. The receptors were gathered from a man aged 25-45 years with Graves' ophthalmopathy.

This clonotype has more than one count but fewer than ten. This chain links TRBV29-1 with TRBJ2-6, with D possibly matching TRBD2 (6 bases). Trimming removed 6 bases from V and 0 bases from J, with 12 bases in between. The CDR3 is 15 residues long. Germline CDR1 SQVTM, CDR2 ANQGSEA. CDR3 sequence: CSVGGDRSGANVLTF. The CDR3 coding sequence is TGCAGCGTGGGGGGTGATCGCTCTGGGGCCAACGTCCTGACTTTC.

This chain joins TRBV19 and TRBJ2-3; maybe TRBD2 (6 bases). Germline V gives CDR1 LNHDA, CDR2 SQIVND (reference sequence). The CDR3 consists of 16 residues. The germline V and J ends were trimmed by 4 bases and 4 bases, with 18 bases remaining between them. The CDR3 spells CASSTAGRFVADTQYF. Here the CDR3 DNA reads TGTGCCAGTAGTACAGCGGGCCGGTTCGTGGCAGATACGCAGTATTTT. Full variable domain (outside the CDR3, taken from reference TRBV19 and TRBJ2-3): DGGITQSPKYLFRKEGQNVTLSCEQNLNHDAMYWYRQDPGQGLRLIYYSQIVNDFQKGDIAEGYSVSREKKESFPLTVTSAQKNPTAFYLCASSTAGRFVADTQYFGPGTRLTVL.

This clonotype came up a few times. The genes are TRBV10-2 and TRBJ2-3; D remains unclear. This CDR3 is built from 18 residues. CDR1 is WSHSY and CDR2 is SAAADI in the germline V gene. V dropped 3 bases and J dropped 0 bases, with 19 bases sitting between them. DNA of the CDR3: TGCGCCAGCAGTGAAACCCGTTTGGCAGCTCTTAGCACAGATACGCAGTATTTT. This encodes CASSETRLAALSTDTQYF.

The gene calls are TRBV10-3 and TRBJ2-3; weak D call: TRBD2 (6 bases). CDR1 and CDR2 (germline): ENHRY, SYGVKD. The CDR3 is 15 residues long. V was shortened by 6 bases and J by 2 bases, with 15 bases between the two germline ends. CDR3 residues: CAISAKGGTTDTQYF. The CDR3 region has the DNA TGTGCCATCAGCGCGAAGGGCGGGACCACAGATACGCAGTATTTT.

This clonotype was picked up a small number of times. V usage is TRBV4-1 and J usage is TRBJ1-1, with D hard to call. This CDR3 is 14 amino acids long. In germline, CDR1 is MGHRA, CDR2 YSYEKL. Trimming pared 0 bases from V and 1 base from J, leaving 6 bases between. CDR3 protein: CASSQEPGNTEAFF. The CDR3 DNA is TGCGCCAGCAGCCAAGAACCGGGGAACACTGAAGCTTTCTTT.

This clonotype showed up just a few times. This sequence joins TRBV7-9 and TRBJ2-3; TRBD1 or TRBD2 may be the D gene (5 bases each). The CDR3 contains 15 residues. Germline values: CDR1 SEHNR, CDR2 FQNEAQ (reference sequence). Trimming removed 8 bases at V and 1 base at J, with 16 bases between. The CDR3 nucleotides are TGTGCCAGCCTCCAGGACACAGCGGGCACAGATACGCAGTATTTT. Translating it yields CASLQDTAGTDTQYF.

This sequence joins TRBV7-9 and TRBJ2-7; TRBD1 matches at 10 bases. V shed 4 bases, J shed 0 bases, and the junction held 3 bases outside the gene matches. The CDR3 contains 15 residues. CDR1 and CDR2 from the germline V gene are SEHNR and FQNEAQ (reference sequence). CDR3 in amino acids: CASSYWDRGSYEQYF. The CDR3 nucleotides are TGTGCCAGCAGCTATTGGGACAGGGGCTCCTACGAGCAGTACTTC.

This clonotype has a handful of counts. The chain carries TRBV14 and TRBJ1-2; 7 nucleotides align to TRBD1. The germline CDR1 and CDR2 sequences are SGHDN and FVKESK. The CDR3 runs to 15 residues. V shed 4 bases, J shed 2 bases, and the junction held 7 bases outside the gene matches. CDR3 coding DNA: TGTGCCAGCAGCCCAAACAGGGGATCCAACTATGGCTACACCTTC. It yields the protein CASSPNRGSNYGYTF.

The chain is built from TRBV3-1 and TRBJ2-1; D is undetermined. The CDR3 loop spans 14 amino acids. Trimming stripped 1 base from V and 2 bases from J, with 6 bases between. Germline loops: CDR1 LGHDT, CDR2 YNNKEL (reference sequence). CDR3 region: CASSQGRTYNEQFF. The CDR3 DNA reads TGTGCCAGCAGCCAAGGGCGGACCTACAATGAGCAGTTCTTC.

This clonotype was recorded a few times. The chain recombines TRBV5-6 with TRBJ1-2; 7 bases match TRBD1. Germline trimming cut 5 bases from V and 4 bases from J; bases unmatched to any gene: 14. This CDR3 has 16 residues. Per the germline V gene, CDR1 is SGHDT and CDR2 is YYEEEE. In DNA, the CDR3 is TGTGCCAGCAGACCTCTCCGACAGGGACGGGGCTATGGCTACACCTTC. Protein sequence: CASRPLRQGRGYGYTF.

This clonotype was recorded a few times. This chain joins TRBV5-1 and TRBJ2-7; 9 nucleotides align to TRBD1. V gave up 4 bases and J gave up 2 bases; unmatched junction bases: 4. Germline CDR1 reads SGHRS; CDR2 reads YFSETQ. The CDR3 has 14 residues. CDR3 bases: TGCGCCAGCAGCGTACGACAGGGGGCCTACGAGCAGTACTTC. It translates to CASSVRQGAYEQYF.

This clonotype occurred many times. The rearrangement links TRBV30 to TRBJ1-6; TRBD1 aligns across 7 bases. The CDR3 runs to 15 residues. Unmatched junction bases numbered 10, after V lost 3 bases and J lost 8 bases. The germline CDR1 and CDR2 sequences are GTSNPN and SVGIG (reference sequence). The chain's CDR3 is CAWRERDRADSPLHF. The CDR3 DNA reads TGTGCCTGGAGAGAAAGGGACAGAGCTGATTCACCCCTCCACTTT.

This clonotype was counted between two and nine times. This chain connects TRBV29-1 to TRBJ2-5, with D possibly being TRBD1 (5 bases). The CDR3 is 14 residues long. Germline assignment: CDR1 SQVTM and CDR2 ANQGSEA. The V and J ends lost 1 base and 5 bases respectively, with 14 bases between them. In DNA form, the CDR3 reads TGCAGCGTTGAAGTGGGCAGGGTAGGGGAGACCCAGTACTTC. Translated, it gives CSVEVGRVGETQYF.

V usage is TRBV7-6 and J usage is TRBJ1-2, with a tentative D call TRBD1 (6 bases). The CDR3 totals 13 residues. V lost 4 bases and J lost 3, with 9 bases in between. Per the germline V gene, CDR1 is SGHVS and CDR2 is FNYEAQ. This CDR3 reads CASSSGQYYGYTF. The CDR3 DNA follows: TGTGCCAGCAGCTCTGGACAGTACTATGGCTACACCTTC.

A note on this clonotype: A much larger clone differs by one base, so this may be a read error. The chain links TRBV18 to TRBJ2-7, with a weak D call TRBD1 (6 bases). Germline V lookup: CDR1 KGHSH, CDR2 LQKENI. The CDR3 sequence is 14 residues long. V lost 3 bases and J lost 4, with 13 bases in between. The CDR3 reads CASSPARGGYEQYF. The CDR3 DNA follows: TGTGCCAGCTCACCGGCGAGAGGGGGTTACGAGCAGTACTTC.